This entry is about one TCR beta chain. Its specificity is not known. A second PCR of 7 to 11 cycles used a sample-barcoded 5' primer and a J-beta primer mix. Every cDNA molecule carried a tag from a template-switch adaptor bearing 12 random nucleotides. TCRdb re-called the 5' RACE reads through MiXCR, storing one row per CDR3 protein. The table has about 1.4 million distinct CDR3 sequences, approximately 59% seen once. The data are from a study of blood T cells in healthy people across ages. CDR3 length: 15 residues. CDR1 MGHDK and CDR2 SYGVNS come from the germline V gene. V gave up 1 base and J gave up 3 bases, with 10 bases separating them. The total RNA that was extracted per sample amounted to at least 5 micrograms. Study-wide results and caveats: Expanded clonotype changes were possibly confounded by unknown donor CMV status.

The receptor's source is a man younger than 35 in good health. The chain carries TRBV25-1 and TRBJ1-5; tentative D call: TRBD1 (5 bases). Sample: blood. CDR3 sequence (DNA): TGTGCCAGCAGTGAATCGGGGGTAGACAATCAGCCCCAGCATTTT. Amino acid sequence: CASSESGVDNQPQHF.